The 31 T cell receptor beta chains presented below share a single source sample, sequenced in a study of CD8 T cells in ankylosing spondylitis (dated by TCRdb to about 2017). The library was built by means of 5' RACE. The run used an Illumina HiSeq 2500. Through fastp at Q25 and MiXCR, TCRdb rebuilt clones from the public reads, retaining in-frame beta chains. Each CDR3 protein appears once, grouped with its most common genes and DNA. This sample holds under 300,000 distinct CDR3 sequences; roughly a tenth were observed only once. The leading ten clones occupy less than 8% of the sample. The sample consisted of blood, either unsorted or a sorted T cell fraction (not recorded which). The receptors stem from a male donor with ankylosing spondylitis or in good health (not recorded which).

The chain combines TRBV7-9 with TRBJ1-5; D may be TRBD1 (6 bases). The germline gives CDR1 SEHNR, CDR2 FQNEAQ (reference sequence). The CDR3 covers 17 residues. Between the trimmed V and J ends, which lost 4 bases and 2 bases, there was a span of 18 bases. CDR3 residues: CASSSWGARGRNQPQHF. In DNA, the CDR3 is TGTGCCAGCAGCTCATGGGGGGCCAGGGGACGCAATCAGCCCCAGCATTTT.

This clonotype was seen repeatedly, ten times or more. J is TRBJ2-3 and V is TRBV5-1, with a possible D match to TRBD1 (5 bases). V dropped 0 bases and J dropped 0 bases, with 8 bases sitting between them. The CDR3 loop spans 15 amino acids. In germline, CDR1 is SGHRS, CDR2 YFSETQ. In DNA form, the CDR3 reads TGCGCCAGCAGCTTGGTACAGGAGAGCACAGATACGCAGTATTTT. This gives the protein CASSLVQESTDTQYF.

Many counts were recorded for this clonotype. The CDR3 bases are TGCAGCGTTGTACCCATCGCTGGAAACACCATATATTTT. This translates into CSVVPIAGNTIYF. The rearrangement uses TRBV29-1 and TRBJ1-3; D remains unclear. This CDR3 comprises 13 residues. Trimming cost V 4 bases and J 2 bases, with 9 bases left between them. CDR1 is SQVTM and CDR2 is ANQGSEA in the germline V gene.

This clonotype was seen ten or more times. V and J are TRBV5-1 and TRBJ2-1; TRBD2 aligns across 12 bases. J was trimmed by 3 bases and V by 3 bases; bases with no gene match: 19. Germline CDR1 reads SGHRS; CDR2 reads YFSETQ. CDR3 length: 21 amino acids. CDR3 protein: CASSSTNLAGGPLSYYNEQFF. CDR3 coding DNA: TGCGCCAGCAGCTCGACTAATCTAGCGGGAGGGCCTCTTTCCTACTACAATGAGCAGTTCTTC.

This clonotype was recorded a few times. The chain couples TRBV20-1 to TRBJ2-3, with 9 bases aligning to TRBD2. Germline CDR1 DFQATT, CDR2 SNEGSKA (reference sequence). Unmatched junction bases numbered 12, after V lost 4 bases and J lost 7 bases. CDR3 length: 15 residues. The chain's CDR3 is CSAKPPAGGVNTQYF. CDR3 in DNA: TGCAGTGCTAAACCGCCGGCGGGGGGGGTGAATACGCAGTATTTT.

The rearrangement links TRBV19 to TRBJ1-1; D is unresolved. This CDR3 has 13 residues. The ends were cut back, 5 bases at V and 3 bases at J, with 10 bases in the middle. Germline assignment: CDR1 LNHDA and CDR2 SQIVND (reference sequence). The CDR3 sequence is CASSREVDTEAFF. The CDR3 nucleotides read TGTGCCAGTAGTCGGGAGGTTGACACTGAAGCTTTCTTT.

This clonotype has at least ten counts. V and J are TRBV28 and TRBJ1-5; D is perhaps TRBD1 (5 bases). Trimming took off 7 bases at V and 0 bases at J, with 19 bases between the two ends. This CDR3 region has 17 residues. Germline lookup yields CDR1 MDHEN and CDR2 SYDVKM. The CDR3 loop reads CASTGTGTINSNQPQHF. As DNA, the CDR3 is TGTGCCAGCACAGGTACCGGGACCATCAATAGCAATCAGCCCCAGCATTTT.

This clonotype was observed many times. The rearrangement links TRBV29-1 to TRBJ2-7; D not resolved. Germline CDR1 and CDR2: SQVTM and ANQGSEA. The CDR3 is made up of 13 amino acids. Trimming cost V 0 bases and J 3 bases, with 9 bases left between them. The DNA of the CDR3 is TGCAGCGTTGAAGATCCCGTAGGCTACGAGCAGTACTTC. Protein sequence: CSVEDPVGYEQYF.

This clonotype was recorded many times. The CDR3 DNA is TGTGCCAGCAGCCCAGCGAGTAGGGGCGTGCTAGCGGGCAATCTCTACAATGAGCAGTTCTTC. Its protein is CASSPASRGVLAGNLYNEQFF. This chain joins TRBV6-2 or TRBV6-3 and TRBJ2-1, with 8 bases that match TRBD2. Germline values: CDR1 MNHEY, CDR2 SVGEGT. The CDR3 contains 21 residues. Losses at the gene ends were 6 bases for V and 3 bases for J; bases not matched to a gene: 25.

This rearrangement joins TRBV5-5 to TRBJ2-1; D is unresolved. CDR3 size: 15 residues. Trimming removed 2 bases from V and 5 bases from J, with 14 bases in between. The germline V gene has CDR1 SGHKS and CDR2 YYEKEE (reference sequence). The CDR3 DNA reads as TGTGCCAGCAGCTTATTGGGCGTCGGAAACAATGAGCAGTTCTTC. Translated, it gives CASSLLGVGNNEQFF.

There are a few counts of this clonotype. The rearrangement joins TRBV20-1 to TRBJ1-2; D not certain. This CDR3 spans 11 amino acids. V lost 3 bases to trimming and J lost 7 bases, with 9 bases between them. Germline CDR1 is DFQATT and CDR2 is SNEGSKA (reference sequence). The CDR3: CSASPSGGYTF. The CDR3 DNA reads TGCAGTGCTAGCCCCTCCGGTGGCTACACCTTC.

This clonotype was observed at least ten times. The gene calls are TRBV11-1 and TRBJ2-1, with 14 bases lining up with TRBD2. This CDR3 has 15 residues. J was trimmed by 9 bases and V by 5 bases; bases with no gene match: 6. Per germline, CDR1 SGHAT and CDR2 FQDESV (reference sequence). The CDR3 loop reads CASSPRGLAGVEQFF. The CDR3 bases are TGTGCCAGCAGCCCACGGGGACTAGCGGGAGTTGAGCAGTTCTTC.

This clonotype occurred many times. V gene TRBV4-1 combines with J gene TRBJ2-3, with TRBD2 matching 10 bases. After removal of 4 bases from V and 6 bases from J, the junction contained 10 bases not matched to a gene. The CDR3 totals 16 residues. Germline V gene data show CDR1 as MGHRA and CDR2 as YSYEKL. CDR3 sequence: CASSLSGGLRVDTQYF. As DNA, the CDR3 is TGCGCCAGCAGCCTTAGCGGGGGGCTCCGTGTGGATACGCAGTATTTT.

This clonotype was counted at least ten times. The chain links TRBV6-1 to TRBJ2-7; the D is unclear. There are 12 residues in the CDR3. The germline CDR1 and CDR2 sequences are MNHNS and SASEGT. Trimming stripped 2 bases from V and 11 bases from J, with 13 bases between. The CDR3 bases are TGTGCCAGCAGTGAATACGGTGACGACGAGTACTTC. Its translation: CASSEYGDDEYF.

This clonotype was detected many times. The chain uses TRBV12-3 or TRBV12-4 and TRBJ2-1; D remains unclear. This CDR3 spans 13 amino acids. V shed 5 bases and J shed 5 bases, with 10 bases lying between them. CDR3 coding DNA: TGTGCCAGCAGTCCGACCGTGAACAATGAGCAGTTCTTC. This sequence encodes CASSPTVNNEQFF.

The chain employs TRBV28 and TRBJ1-1; D may be TRBD1 (5 bases). Germline CDR1 and CDR2: MDHEN and SYDVKM. This CDR3 has 13 residues. Trimming took off 3 bases at V and 8 bases at J, with 13 bases between the two ends. In DNA, the CDR3 is TGTGCCAGCAGTTTCCGGGACTTGAGGGAAGCTTTCTTT. Protein product: CASSFRDLREAFF.

As to this clonotype: A much more abundant neighbour one base away suggests this may be a read error. The chain is built from TRBV25-1 and TRBJ2-3, with D perhaps given as TRBD1 or TRBD2 (5 bases each). The CDR3 length is 17 residues. Germline V gives CDR1 MGHDK, CDR2 SYGVNS. For the CDR3, the DNA is TGTGCCAGCGGTGAGGGTTCAGGGTCTCTCCACACAGATATGCAGTATTTT. It is translated as CASGEGSGSLHTDMQYF.

The chain joins TRBV12-3 or TRBV12-4 to TRBJ2-7; 11 nucleotides align to TRBD2. The CDR3 has 15 residues. V shed 1 base and J 4 bases; nucleotides not matched to a gene: 3. CDR3 sequence reads: CASSLGLAGLYEQYF. CDR3 bases: TGTGCCAGCAGTTTAGGACTAGCGGGGTTATACGAGCAGTACTTC.

This clonotype was detected a few times. The chain joins TRBV7-3 to TRBJ2-7, with TRBD2 identical over 11 bases. V lost 5 bases, J lost 2 bases, and 5 bases stayed unmatched. Germline loops: CDR1 SGHTA, CDR2 FQGTGA. There are 15 residues in the CDR3. The CDR3 DNA reads TGTGCCAGCAGCCCGGGACTAGCGGAAACCTACGAGCAGTACTTC. Amino acids: CASSPGLAETYEQYF.

This clonotype was recorded a few times. This rearrangement joins TRBV6-5 to TRBJ2-2; D is unclear. V lost 2 bases and J lost 7, with 14 bases in between. The CDR3 runs 15 residues. CDR1 is MNHEY, CDR2 SVGAGI, per germline. This CDR3 is CASSYNTAAVGELFF. The CDR3 coding sequence is TGTGCCAGCAGTTACAATACGGCGGCAGTCGGGGAGCTGTTTTTT.

CDR3 protein: CASSDVAIENTEAFF. CDR3 in DNA: TGTGCCAGCAGTGATGTGGCCATAGAGAACACTGAAGCTTTCTTT. V and J are TRBV6-1 and TRBJ1-1, with unresolved D. This CDR3 has 15 amino acids. Trimming stripped 3 bases from V and 1 base from J, with 12 bases between. The germline V gene encodes CDR1 MNHNS and CDR2 SASEGT.

This clonotype was counted ten times or more. The V gene is TRBV15, the J gene TRBJ2-7, with 10 nucleotides matching TRBD2. CDR3 length: 16 amino acids. With 6 bases clipped from V and 6 bases from J, the junction kept 14 bases outside the gene matches. Germline-derived CDR1 and CDR2 are LNHNV and YYDKDF (reference sequence). CDR3 DNA sequence: TGTGCCACCAGTGAACTAAAAGCGGGAGGGCCTCTCGAGCAGTACTTC. Its protein is CATSELKAGGPLEQYF.

The chain joins TRBV7-8 to TRBJ2-3; 11 positions match TRBD2. Germline V gene lookup returns CDR1 SGHVS and CDR2 FQNEAQ. The CDR3 extends over 14 amino acids. With 5 bases clipped from V and 9 bases from J, the junction kept 7 bases outside the gene matches. The CDR3 DNA reads TGTGCCAGCAGCATCCCGGGACTAGCGGAAACGCAGTATTTT. This codes for CASSIPGLAETQYF.

The gene calls are TRBV28 and TRBJ2-1, with TRBD2 identical over 9 bases. The CDR3 is made up of 14 amino acids. The V gene's germline CDR1 is MDHEN and CDR2 SYDVKM. The junction had 5 bases not matched to a gene; V was cut back by 5 bases and J by 6 bases. The CDR3 sequence is CASSVGREGNEQFF. CDR3 coding DNA: TGTGCCAGCAGTGTGGGGCGGGAGGGCAATGAGCAGTTCTTC.

This clonotype was detected a few times. Its ends do not fully match the called genes, so a read error is possible. V and J are TRBV6-1 and TRBJ1-5, with D tentatively TRBD1 (5 bases). Germline V gives CDR1 MNHNS, CDR2 SASEGT. The CDR3 is made up of 16 amino acids. This chain's CDR3 is CASSQEWGLSNQPQHF. The CDR3 DNA follows: TGTGCCAGCTCCCAAGAATGGGGCCTTAGCAATCAACCCCAGCATTTT.

This clonotype was detected ten times or more. The CDR3 region is CASSQDSSSGDSKIDTQYF. The CDR3 DNA reads as TGTGCCAGCAGCCAAGATTCCTCTAGCGGGGACTCGAAAATAGATACGCAGTATTTT. The chain links TRBV4-2 to TRBJ2-3; 9 positions match TRBD2. CDR3 size: 19 residues. Germline CDR1 and CDR2: LGHNA and YNFKEQ. Trimming took 0 bases from V and 5 from J; bases not matched to a gene: 15.

This clonotype was seen repeatedly, ten times or more. The V gene is TRBV10-3, the J gene TRBJ2-1; possibly TRBD1 for D (6 bases). From germline, CDR1 is ENHRY and CDR2 SYGVKD. CDR3 length: 15 residues. The V gene lost 2 bases and the J gene lost 5 bases, with 13 bases spanning the gap. DNA of the CDR3: TGTGCCATCAGTGAGCTTTCCCAGGGGAACAATGAGCAGTTCTTC. Translating gives CAISELSQGNNEQFF.

This chain uses TRBV7-6 with TRBJ2-3; 7 bases line up with TRBD1. This CDR3 has 15 amino acids. Germline V lookup: CDR1 SGHVS, CDR2 FNYEAQ. V shed 2 bases and J 1 base; nucleotides not matched to a gene: 3. CDR3 protein: CASSLTRGRTDTQYF. The CDR3 DNA reads TGTGCCAGCAGCTTAACTAGGGGGCGCACAGATACGCAGTATTTT.

This clonotype was counted only a few times. The chain couples TRBV4-1 to TRBJ1-2, with TRBD1 matching 7 bases. CDR3 length: 14 amino acids. CDR1 is MGHRA, CDR2 YSYEKL, per germline. J gave up 4 bases and V 4 bases, and 6 bases lay outside the gene matches. CDR3 residues: CASSRRGFLYGYTF. CDR3 coding DNA: TGCGCCAGCAGCCGCAGGGGGTTTCTCTATGGCTACACCTTC.

This clonotype came up a few times. The J gene is TRBJ2-1, the V gene TRBV7-3, with D maybe TRBD2 (5 bases). This CDR3 spans 18 amino acids. Germline V gene data show CDR1 as SGHTA and CDR2 as FQGTGA. V lost 2 bases and J lost 7, with 24 bases in between. In DNA form, the CDR3 reads TGTGCCAGCAGCTTATGGACTTACCAGCGAGGAGGTCCTAATGAGCAGTTCTTC. Encoded protein: CASSLWTYQRGGPNEQFF.

This clonotype appeared many times. The J gene is TRBJ2-1, the V gene TRBV7-3; D not certain. This CDR3 contains 15 residues. The germline V gene has CDR1 SGHTA and CDR2 FQGTGA. V was trimmed by 2 bases and J by 4 bases, leaving 12 bases between them. The CDR3 nucleotides read TGTGCCAGCAGCTTATTGGGGATTCCTTACAATGAGCAGTTCTTC. Residues: CASSLLGIPYNEQFF.